A single sample is the source of the 3 T cell receptor beta chains below, sequenced in a study of T cells in narcolepsy. Produced via immunoSEQ multiplex PCR; TCRdb's table is partial and in-frame only. This table holds fewer than 30,000 clones, more than 80% found once. The sample consisted of CD45RA- memory CD4+ T cells from PBMCs. Receptors were obtained from a human donor with narcolepsy.

This clone has only one observation. V gene TRBV7-9 combines with J gene TRBJ2-7; 8 positions agree with TRBD1. Per the germline V gene, CDR1 is SEHNR and CDR2 is FQNEAQ (reference sequence). CDR3 length equals 14 residues. V shed 5 bases and J 3 bases; nucleotides not matched to a gene: 6. CDR3 sequence (DNA): TGTGCCAGCAGCGCCATGACAGGGGACTACGAGCAGTACTTC. Encoded protein: CASSAMTGDYEQYF.

The DNA of the CDR3 is TGTGCCAGCAGTTCCCCCTCCTATGGCTACACCTTC. Translated: CASSSPSYGYTF. The chain uses TRBV28 and TRBJ1-2; D not certain. The CDR3 loop spans 12 amino acids. V lost 4 bases to trimming and J lost 4 bases, with 7 bases between them. Germline values: CDR1 MDHEN, CDR2 SYDVKM.

Regarding this clone: Sequence at one end of the junction differs from germline and may be a read error. J is TRBJ2-7 and V is TRBV2; 9 bases line up with TRBD1. The V gene's germline CDR1 is SNHLY and CDR2 FYNNEI. The CDR3 totals 13 residues. DNA for the CDR3: TGTGCCAGCAAGCCCCCCGACAGGGGGACGGGGATTTTC. Translation gives CASKPPDRGTGIF.